Listed here are 2 T cell receptor beta chains from one sample, sequenced in a study of post-analysis software for immune sequencing data. General study findings and limits: Five TRBV segments, TRBV5-6, TRBV5-1 and TRBV20-1 among them, were found more frequent in patients than controls.

Antigens for these TCRs are unknown. Presence of unique molecular identifiers characterized the TCR beta cDNA libraries. TCRdb re-called the PCR reads with MiXCR, one entry per CDR3 protein. This table has some 800,000 distinct CDR3 sequences, approximately 44% appearing once. The source material was blood. The receptor set was obtained from a girl aged 10 to 17 with multiple sclerosis.

The chain links TRBV29-1 to TRBJ2-7, with a possible D match to TRBD1 (6 bases). Trimming cost V 7 bases and J 6 bases, with 19 bases left between them. Germline lookup yields CDR1 SQVTM and CDR2 ANQGSEA. The CDR3 has 13 amino acids. In DNA, the CDR3 is TGCAGCGCCCGGGACACCAGGCTCGCCGAGCAGTACTTC. Its translation is CSARDTRLAEQYF.

The rearrangement uses TRBV6-6 and TRBJ2-3; D uncertain. The CDR3 is made up of 13 amino acids. Looked up from germline, CDR1 is MNHNY and CDR2 is SVGAGI (reference sequence). The ends were cut back, 2 bases at V and 2 bases at J, with 5 bases in the middle. The CDR3 DNA reads TGTGCCAGCAGTTACCTCCACACAGATACGCAGTATTTT. The encoded protein is CASSYLHTDTQYF.